These 21 T cell receptor beta chains originate from one sample sequenced in a study of T cells in localized non-small cell lung cancer. Sequencing used immunoSEQ multiplex PCR; TCRdb keeps in-frame clones, though not all of them. The sample yields 1,400 to 1,500 clones, about 19% seen once. Sequenced material: lung tumor tissue, taken before any cancer treatment. The receptors originated from a woman aged 40 to 75 with stage I lung adenocarcinoma.

This clone was picked up a small number of times. V is TRBV11-3 and J is TRBJ2-3, with a tentative D call TRBD1 (6 bases). Trimming removed 4 bases from V and 4 bases from J, with 12 bases in between. The V gene's germline CDR1 is SGHNT and CDR2 YENEEA. The CDR3 is made up of 14 amino acids. The CDR3 protein is CASSYPGVPDTQYF. Here the CDR3 DNA reads TGTGCCAGCAGCTACCCAGGGGTTCCAGATACGCAGTATTTT.

This clone is deemed large. V gene TRBV28 combines with J gene TRBJ1-1; D is unresolved. Germline CDR1 and CDR2: MDHEN and SYDVKM. The V end lost 5 bases, the J end lost 10 bases, and 17 bases lay between the germline ends. The CDR3 runs 13 residues. The CDR3 DNA is TGTGCCAGCAGTGGGCCCAGGACGGTTTTAGCTTTCTTT. This translates into CASSGPRTVLAFF. Drawing the rest from reference TRBV28 and TRBJ1-1, the complete variable domain is DVKVTQSSRYLVKRTGEKVFLECVQDMDHENMFWYRQDPGLGLRLIYFSYDVKMKEKGDIPEGYSVSREKKERFSLILESASTNQTSMYLCASSGPRTVLAFFGQGTRLTVV.

This chain uses TRBV28 with TRBJ1-2, with TRBD1 as a possible D gene (6 bases). Trimming removed 5 bases from V and 8 bases from J, with 15 bases in between. The CDR3 extends over 13 amino acids. Germline assignment: CDR1 MDHEN and CDR2 SYDVKM. CDR3 region: CASSRPGALGYTF. The DNA for the CDR3 is TGTGCCAGCAGTCGACCGGGGGCGCTAGGCTACACCTTC.

This clone was observed a few times. The chain uses TRBV11-3 and TRBJ2-7; the D gene is possibly TRBD1 (6 bases). The CDR3 covers 16 residues. Between the trimmed V and J ends, which lost 3 bases and 6 bases, there was a span of 21 bases. CDR1 and CDR2 (germline): SGHNT, YENEEA. DNA for the CDR3: TGTGCCAGCAGCTTCAAAGAGGCAGGGGCGCTGAGCGAGCAGTACTTC. It codes for CASSFKEAGALSEQYF.

The gene calls are TRBV19 and TRBJ2-2; the D gene is possibly TRBD1 (6 bases). V shed 5 bases and J shed 4 bases, with 8 bases lying between them. Germline V lookup: CDR1 LNHDA, CDR2 SQIVND (reference sequence). The CDR3 is 13 residues long. The CDR3 region is CASSYRATGELFF. CDR3 bases: TGTGCCAGTAGTTACAGGGCCACCGGGGAGCTGTTTTTT. Full variable domain (outside the CDR3, taken from reference TRBV19 and TRBJ2-2): DGGITQSPKYLFRKEGQNVTLSCEQNLNHDAMYWYRQDPGQGLRLIYYSQIVNDFQKGDIAEGYSVSREKKESFPLTVTSAQKNPTAFYLCASSYRATGELFFGEGSRLTVL.

V usage is TRBV1 and J usage is TRBJ2-1; TRBD2 is taken as the D call from the table, unchecked against the DNA. TRBV1 is marked as a pseudogene. There are 16 residues in the CDR3. CDR3 DNA: TGCGCCAGCAGCCAAGATCCTAGCGGGGCCTACAATGAGCAGTTCTTC. Its protein is CASSQDPSGAYNEQFF.

This clone was picked up a small number of times. CDR3 loop: CASSAGTGGRTDTQYF. For the CDR3, the DNA is TGTGCCAGCAGCGCGGGGACAGGGGGTAGGACAGATACGCAGTATTTT. This chain links TRBV7-4 with TRBJ2-3; TRBD1 aligns across 11 bases. CDR1 and CDR2 from the germline V gene are SGHVT and SQSDAQ. Trimming cost V 5 bases and J 3 bases; bases outside gene matches: 7. The CDR3 has 16 amino acids.

V and J are TRBV5-1 and TRBJ2-1; D is undetermined. CDR3 length: 14 amino acids. Germline-derived CDR1 and CDR2 are SGHRS and YFSETQ. Trimming removed 0 bases at V and 7 bases at J, with 11 bases between. This CDR3 reads CASSLVAGPNEQFF. CDR3 coding DNA: TGCGCCAGCAGCTTGGTGGCCGGCCCAAATGAGCAGTTCTTC.

This sequence joins TRBV5-1 and TRBJ2-2; 9 bases match TRBD1. The CDR3 spans 16 residues. J gave up 1 base and V 4 bases, and 5 bases lay outside the gene matches. Germline lookup yields CDR1 SGHRS and CDR2 YFSETQ. The CDR3 DNA is TGCGCCAGCAGCATAGGACAGGGGCTGAACACCGGGGAGCTGTTTTTT. This gives the protein CASSIGQGLNTGELFF.

By sample share, this clone is large. The rearrangement links TRBV19 to TRBJ2-2; 9 bases line up with TRBD1. CDR1 and CDR2 (germline): LNHDA, SQIVND (reference sequence). The V and J ends lost 9 bases and 3 bases, in that order; junction bases with no gene match: 5. This CDR3 has 14 residues. Here the CDR3 DNA reads TGTGCCAGCACGACAGGGGGAGACACCGGGGAGCTGTTTTTT. This sequence encodes CASTTGGDTGELFF.

This clone was recorded a few times. V gene TRBV9 combines with J gene TRBJ2-7; the match to TRBD1 covers 7 bases. This CDR3 has 14 amino acids. Germline assignment: CDR1 SGDLS and CDR2 YYNGEE. V lost 4 bases to trimming and J lost 3 bases; unmatched junction nucleotides: 7. The CDR3 DNA sequence: TGTGCCAGCAGCCCACGACAGGGCTTCTACGAGCAGTACTTC. This sequence encodes CASSPRQGFYEQYF.

This chain uses TRBV30 with TRBJ1-4; 8 bases align to TRBD1. Germline CDR1 is GTSNPN and CDR2 is SVGIG (reference sequence). The CDR3 runs 14 residues. V was clipped by 2 bases and J by 6 bases; unmatched bases: 5. CDR3 in amino acids: CAWSWTGPDEKLFF. The CDR3 bases are TGTGCCTGGAGTTGGACAGGGCCTGATGAAAAACTGTTTTTT.

This clone was counted between two and nine times. The chain has TRBV5-1 and TRBJ1-1; 8 bases match TRBD1. Per germline, CDR1 SGHRS and CDR2 YFSETQ. CDR3 length: 17 residues. The J segment lost 1 base and the V segment lost 1 base, leaving 9 bases of the junction unmatched. CDR3 amino acids: CASSLRSLGQGNTEAFF. The CDR3, as DNA: TGCGCCAGCAGCTTGAGATCACTAGGACAGGGGAACACTGAAGCTTTCTTT.

The chain has TRBV11-3 and TRBJ2-3, with D uncertain. CDR1 and CDR2 (germline): SGHNT, YENEEA. CDR3 size: 15 residues. V was trimmed by 3 bases and J by 0 bases, leaving 10 bases between them. CDR3 coding DNA: TGTGCCAGCAGCTTGGGTCCCGCCAGCACAGATACGCAGTATTTT. This encodes CASSLGPASTDTQYF. The variable domain in full, completed from reference TRBV11-3 and TRBJ2-3, reads EAGVVQSPRYKIIEKKQPVAFWCNPISGHNTLYWYLQNLGQGPELLIRYENEEAVDDSQLPKDRFSAERLKGVDSTLKIQPAELGDSAVYLCASSLGPASTDTQYFGPGTRLTVL.

This clone was picked up a small number of times. This sequence joins TRBV5-1 and TRBJ1-2, with D perhaps matching TRBD1 (5 bases). Germline lookup yields CDR1 SGHRS and CDR2 YFSETQ. The CDR3 is made up of 14 amino acids. Trimming cost V 4 bases and J 4 bases, with 14 bases left between them. The CDR3 nucleotides are TGCGCCAGCAGCCCGGGGGGTTCAGCCTATGGCTACACCTTC. This translates into CASSPGGSAYGYTF.

The J gene is TRBJ2-3, the V gene TRBV6-8, with D perhaps TRBD1 (6 bases). The germline gives CDR1 MNHGY, CDR2 SAAAGT. The CDR3 is 13 residues long. Trimming pared 5 bases from V and 5 bases from J, leaving 11 bases between. The CDR3 sequence: CASSEQGRDTQYF. CDR3 sequence (DNA): TGTGCCAGCAGTGAGCAGGGGAGAGATACGCAGTATTTT.

This clone was observed a few times. The chain couples TRBV10-2 to TRBJ2-2, with D possibly called TRBD1 or TRBD2 (5 bases each). Germline CDR1 reads WSHSY; CDR2 reads SAAADI. V gave up 8 bases and J gave up 5 bases, with 21 bases separating them. This CDR3 is 16 amino acids long. The CDR3 nucleotides are TGCGCCAGCTCCCTGGGGGTAACAGTTCCTACCGGGGAGCTGTTTTTT. Its translation: CASSLGVTVPTGELFF.

CDR3 region: CAISESVVGARGYTF. For the CDR3, the DNA is TGTGCCATCAGTGAGTCGGTGGTCGGAGCTCGGGGCTACACCTTC. The gene calls are TRBV10-3 and TRBJ1-2; D is unresolved. The CDR3 loop spans 15 amino acids. CDR1 is ENHRY, CDR2 SYGVKD, per germline. Trimming removed 0 bases from V and 8 bases from J, with 16 bases in between.

A few counts support this clone. This chain connects TRBV18 to TRBJ1-5; D remains unclear. Germline CDR1 reads KGHSH; CDR2 reads LQKENI. This CDR3 region has 15 residues. Trimming stripped 2 bases from V and 0 bases from J, with 8 bases between. CDR3 residues: CASSPGSPSNQPQHF. The DNA for the CDR3 is TGTGCCAGCTCACCAGGAAGCCCTAGCAATCAGCCCCAGCATTTT.

This clone was seen more than once but under ten times. The J gene is TRBJ2-1, the V gene TRBV6-8; 13 bases match TRBD2. Per germline, CDR1 MNHGY and CDR2 SAAAGT. The CDR3 runs 16 residues. V dropped 6 bases and J dropped 3; count of bases not matched to a gene: 5. For the CDR3, the DNA is TGTGCCAGCAGATTGACTAGCGGGGGGATCTACAATGAGCAGTTCTTC. It yields the protein CASRLTSGGIYNEQFF.

The chain has TRBV29-1 and TRBJ2-3; 11 bases agree with TRBD1. The CDR3 runs to 15 residues. V was clipped by 2 bases and J by 3 bases; unmatched bases: 4. Germline V gene sequence: CDR1 SQVTM, CDR2 ANQGSEA. In nucleotides, the CDR3 is TGCAGCGTTGAAATAGGACAGGGGGCAACAGATACGCAGTATTTT. It codes for CSVEIGQGATDTQYF.